This TCR beta chain was identified in a study of shared clonotypes between healthy human individuals. Study-level findings and limits: Between several donors, naive CD4 clonotypes were shared at a level of about 5.3%. In having few donors, the study represented limited genetic and exposure-history diversity.

Replicate PCRs for sorted subsets used around 190 ng DNA; this equaled tens of thousands of T cell genomes. Profiling relied on immunoSEQ multiplex PCR, and the TCRdb table lists in-frame clones only, not all of them. The sample holds around 1,900,000 clones; 93% are singletons and the top ten take about 1.7%. In regard to this clone: Its antigen remains unknown.

CD45RO-negative cells were positively selected for CCR7, leaving out terminally differentiated effector memory CD45RA+ cells. V was pared by 3 bases and J by 2 bases, with 8 bases of the junction left unmatched. The germline V gene has CDR1 SGHRS and CDR2 YFSETQ. The CDR3 totals 16 residues. The clonotype comes from a man younger than 30 in good health. Some clones in this sample may be carry-over from other donors' samples. Material: naive CD8+ T cells from PBMCs. The chain uses TRBV5-1 and TRBJ2-7, with 10 bases identical to TRBD1. The CDR3 loop reads CASSSGDRGLPYEQYF. CDR3 coding DNA: TGCGCCAGCAGCTCGGGGGACAGGGGTCTGCCCTACGAGCAGTACTTC.